This T cell receptor (beta chain) was identified in a study of T-cell reconstitution after alpha-beta-depleted transplantation in children. In this sample, this clonotype turned up many times. Its antigen remains unknown. The library targeted TCRbeta and was prepared with unique molecular identifiers. TCRdb recomputed calls from the PCR reads with MiXCR, one row per CDR3 protein. Of some 450,000 distinct CDR3 sequences in the sample, about 40% are singletons; the top ten hold roughly a quarter. Study results and caveats: As was reported, about two months after transplant, alpha-beta T cells came from several hundred expanded graft clones.

V lost 7 bases and J 5 bases, leaving 13 bases between the germline ends. The CDR3 runs to 13 residues. The germline V gene encodes CDR1 SGDLS and CDR2 YYNGEE. V gene TRBV9 combines with J gene TRBJ2-1; perhaps D is TRBD1 or TRBD2 (5 bases each). The sequencing here drew on PBMCs, taken before TCRalphabeta/CD19-depleted stem cell transplant. The TCR sequence derives from a girl aged 2-10 years with aplastic anemia, due to receive a stem cell transplant. CDR3 loop: CASSRDQDNEQFF. In DNA form, the CDR3 reads TGTGCCAGCTCCCGGGACCAGGACAATGAGCAGTTCTTC.